These 7 T cell receptor beta chains were all obtained from the same sample, sequenced in a study of neoadjuvant nivolumab and ipilimumab in lung cancer. The assay was immunoSEQ multiplex PCR, and TCRdb's table has in-frame clones only and misses some. Among roughly 18,000 clones, under 85% were seen once, and the ten largest hold 9%. The sample here was tumor tissue, taken after neoadjuvant nivolumab, alone or with ipilimumab, at or shortly before surgery. These receptors were taken from an adult with non-small cell lung cancer.

By its share, this clone is medium-sized. The chain uses TRBV28 and TRBJ2-3; D gene unclear. Trimming removed 5 bases at V and 6 bases at J, with 9 bases between. CDR1 MDHEN and CDR2 SYDVKM come from the germline V gene. This CDR3 contains 12 residues. The CDR3 DNA reads as TGTGCCAGCAGTAAAATCGGGGATACGCAGTATTTT. The encoded protein is CASSKIGDTQYF.

V is TRBV5-1 and J is TRBJ2-7; D gene uncertain. Trimming shortened V by 2 bases and J by 3 bases, and 12 bases separated the two germline ends. This CDR3 contains 14 residues. The germline CDR1 and CDR2 sequences are SGHRS and YFSETQ. CDR3 nucleotide sequence: TGCGCCAGCAGCTTCACGGGTACCATCTACGAGCAGTACTTC. It translates to CASSFTGTIYEQYF.

The rearrangement uses TRBV4-1 and TRBJ2-3; no reliable D call. CDR1 is MGHRA, CDR2 YSYEKL, per germline. Deletions cut 4 bases from V and 2 bases from J, with 4 bases between. The CDR3 loop spans 12 amino acids. CDR3 amino acids: CASSPHTDTQYF. CDR3 sequence (DNA): TGCGCCAGCAGCCCCCACACAGATACGCAGTATTTT.

This chain uses TRBV5-1 with TRBJ2-1; TRBD2 agrees at 12 bases. The CDR3 extends over 15 amino acids. Germline CDR1 and CDR2: SGHRS and YFSETQ. V lost 8 bases, J lost 1 base, and 4 bases stayed unmatched. CDR3 amino acids: CASRLAGGSYNEQFF. The CDR3 DNA reads as TGCGCCAGTAGGCTAGCGGGGGGGTCCTACAATGAGCAGTTCTTC.

The V gene is TRBV6-6, the J gene TRBJ1-5, with 7 bases aligning to TRBD1. V gave up 4 bases and J gave up 7 bases; unmatched junction bases: 10. The CDR3 has 15 residues. The germline V gene encodes CDR1 MNHNY and CDR2 SVGAGI (reference sequence). The DNA for the CDR3 is TGTGCCAGCAGTTCCAGGGGGACACCCGACCAGCCCCAGCATTTT. This codes for CASSSRGTPDQPQHF.

The rearrangement joins TRBV11-3 to TRBJ1-5; no clear D gene. There are 12 residues in the CDR3. Trimming shortened V by 5 bases and J by 6 bases, and 8 bases separated the two germline ends. CDR1 is SGHNT, CDR2 YENEEA, per germline. DNA of the CDR3: TGTGCCAGCAGCCCCCGGACTCAGCCCCAGCATTTT. Translating it yields CASSPRTQPQHF.

V and J are TRBV6-5 and TRBJ1-5; a possible D gene is TRBD1 (6 bases). CDR1 is MNHEY and CDR2 is SVGAGI in the germline V gene. V lost 7 bases, J lost 3 bases, and 10 bases lay in between. The CDR3 is 13 residues long. CDR3 amino acids: CASKGQFNQPQHF. The DNA of the CDR3 is TGTGCCAGCAAAGGACAGTTCAATCAGCCCCAGCATTTT.